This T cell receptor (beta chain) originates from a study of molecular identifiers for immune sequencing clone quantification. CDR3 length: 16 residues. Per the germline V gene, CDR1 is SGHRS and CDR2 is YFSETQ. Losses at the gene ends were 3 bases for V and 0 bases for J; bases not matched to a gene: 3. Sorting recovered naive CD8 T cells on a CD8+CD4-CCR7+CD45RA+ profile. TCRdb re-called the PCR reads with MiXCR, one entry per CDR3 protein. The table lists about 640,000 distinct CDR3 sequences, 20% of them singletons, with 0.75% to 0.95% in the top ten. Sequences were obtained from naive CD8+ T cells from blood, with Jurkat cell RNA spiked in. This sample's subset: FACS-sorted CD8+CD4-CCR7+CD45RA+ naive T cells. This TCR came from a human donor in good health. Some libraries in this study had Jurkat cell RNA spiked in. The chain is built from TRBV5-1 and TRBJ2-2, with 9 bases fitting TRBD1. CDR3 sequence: CASSWRQGANTGELFF. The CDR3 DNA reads TGCGCCAGCAGCTGGCGACAGGGGGCGAACACCGGGGAGCTGTTTTTT.